This T cell receptor beta chain is drawn from a study of T cells after yellow fever vaccination. General study results and limits: Primary-vaccination clones mostly resurfaced post-booster (about 96% CD4, approximately 89% CD8). Contaminating bulk clonotypes could be abundant in FACS-sorted repertoires.

The germline V and J ends were trimmed by 0 bases and 1 base, with 4 bases remaining between them. CDR3 length: 15 amino acids. This clonotype was picked up many times. MiXCR was run by TCRdb on the 5' RACE reads, yielding one entry per CDR3 protein. The sample holds 40,000 or so distinct CDR3 sequences, about 6.8% seen once. V gene TRBV12-3 or TRBV12-4 combines with J gene TRBJ2-6; D unresolved. The TCR originated in a man aged 30-40 years who received the YFV17D yellow fever vaccine. Source: CD8+ T cells not binding an NS4B(214-222) dextramer, sorted from PBMCs, taken 45 days after the yellow fever booster vaccination. The CDR3 sequence: CASSLAGSGANVLTF. The CDR3 DNA reads as TGTGCCAGCAGTTTAGCAGGGTCTGGGGCCAACGTCCTGACTTTC.